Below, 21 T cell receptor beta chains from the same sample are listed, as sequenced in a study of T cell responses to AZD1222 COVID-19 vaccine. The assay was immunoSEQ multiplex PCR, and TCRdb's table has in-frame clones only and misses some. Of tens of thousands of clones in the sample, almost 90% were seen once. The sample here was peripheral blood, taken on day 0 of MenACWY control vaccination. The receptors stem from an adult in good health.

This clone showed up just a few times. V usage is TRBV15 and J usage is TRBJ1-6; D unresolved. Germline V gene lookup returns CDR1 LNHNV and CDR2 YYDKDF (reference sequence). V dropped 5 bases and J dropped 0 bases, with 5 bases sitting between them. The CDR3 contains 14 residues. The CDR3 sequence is CATSGFSYNSPLHF. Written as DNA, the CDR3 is TGTGCCACCAGCGGGTTCTCCTATAATTCACCCCTCCACTTT.

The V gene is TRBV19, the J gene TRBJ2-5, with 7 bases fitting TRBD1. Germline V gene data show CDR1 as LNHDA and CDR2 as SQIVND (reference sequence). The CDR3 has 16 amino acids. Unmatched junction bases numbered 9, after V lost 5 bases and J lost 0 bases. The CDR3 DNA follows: TGTGCCAGTAGTTTGCTCCGGGACAGTAACCAAGAGACCCAGTACTTC. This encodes CASSLLRDSNQETQYF.

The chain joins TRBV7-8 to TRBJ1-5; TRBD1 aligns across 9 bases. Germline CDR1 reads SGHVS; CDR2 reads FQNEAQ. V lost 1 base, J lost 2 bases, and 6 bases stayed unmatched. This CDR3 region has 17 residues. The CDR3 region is CASSLVRDRVGNQPQHF. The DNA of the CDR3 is TGTGCCAGCAGCTTAGTCCGGGACAGGGTCGGCAATCAGCCCCAGCATTTT.

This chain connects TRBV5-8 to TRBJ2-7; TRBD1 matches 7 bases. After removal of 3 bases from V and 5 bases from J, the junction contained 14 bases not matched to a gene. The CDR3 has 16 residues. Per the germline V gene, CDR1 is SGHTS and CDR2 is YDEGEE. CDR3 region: CASSSDRSRLSDEQYF. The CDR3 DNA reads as TGTGCCAGCAGCTCGGACAGGAGTAGGCTATCGGACGAGCAGTACTTC. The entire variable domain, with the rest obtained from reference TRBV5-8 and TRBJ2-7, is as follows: EAGVTQSPTHLIKTRGQQATLRCSPISGHTSVYWYQQALGLGLQFLLWYDEGEERNRGNFPPRFSGRQFPNYSSELNVNALELEDSALYLCASSSDRSRLSDEQYFGPGTRLTVT.

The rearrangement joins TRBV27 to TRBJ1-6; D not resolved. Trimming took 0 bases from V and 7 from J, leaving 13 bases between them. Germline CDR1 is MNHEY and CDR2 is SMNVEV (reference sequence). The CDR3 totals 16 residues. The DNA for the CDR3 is TGTGCCAGCAGTTTATCACTTGGGAGCGTGAATTCACCCCTCCACTTT. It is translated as CASSLSLGSVNSPLHF.

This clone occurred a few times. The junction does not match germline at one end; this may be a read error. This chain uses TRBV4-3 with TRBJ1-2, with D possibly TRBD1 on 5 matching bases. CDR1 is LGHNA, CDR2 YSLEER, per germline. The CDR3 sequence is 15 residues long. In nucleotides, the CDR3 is TGCCCCAGCCGCCGAGTGGGGGAGTCTAACTATGGCTACACCTTC. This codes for CPSRRVGESNYGYTF.

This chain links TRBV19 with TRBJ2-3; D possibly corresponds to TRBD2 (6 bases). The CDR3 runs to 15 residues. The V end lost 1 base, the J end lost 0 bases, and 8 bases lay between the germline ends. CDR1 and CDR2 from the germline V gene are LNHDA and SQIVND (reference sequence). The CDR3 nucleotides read TGTGCCAGTAGTATAGGTGGGACTAGCACAGATACGCAGTATTTT. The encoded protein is CASSIGGTSTDTQYF.

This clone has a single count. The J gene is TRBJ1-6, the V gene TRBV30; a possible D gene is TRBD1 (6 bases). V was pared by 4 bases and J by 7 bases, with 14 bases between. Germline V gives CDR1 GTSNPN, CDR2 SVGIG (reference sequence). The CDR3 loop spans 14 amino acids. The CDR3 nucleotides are TGTGCCTGGAATCAGGGGACCCTAAATTCACCCCTCCACTTT. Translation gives CAWNQGTLNSPLHF.

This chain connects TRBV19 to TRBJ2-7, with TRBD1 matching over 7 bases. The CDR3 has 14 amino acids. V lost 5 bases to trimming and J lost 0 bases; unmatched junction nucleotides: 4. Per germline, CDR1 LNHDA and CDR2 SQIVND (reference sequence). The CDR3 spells CASSVGQDSYEQYF. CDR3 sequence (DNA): TGTGCCAGTAGTGTCGGACAGGACTCCTACGAGCAGTACTTC. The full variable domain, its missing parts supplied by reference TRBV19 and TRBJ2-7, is DGGITQSPKYLFRKEGQNVTLSCEQNLNHDAMYWYRQDPGQGLRLIYYSQIVNDFQKGDIAEGYSVSREKKESFPLTVTSAQKNPTAFYLCASSVGQDSYEQYFGPGTRLTVT.

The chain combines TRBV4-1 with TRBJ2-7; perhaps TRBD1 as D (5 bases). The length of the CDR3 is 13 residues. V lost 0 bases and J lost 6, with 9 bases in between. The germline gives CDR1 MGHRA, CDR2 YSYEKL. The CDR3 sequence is CASSQDRAFEQYF. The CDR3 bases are TGCGCCAGCAGCCAAGACAGGGCGTTCGAGCAGTACTTC.

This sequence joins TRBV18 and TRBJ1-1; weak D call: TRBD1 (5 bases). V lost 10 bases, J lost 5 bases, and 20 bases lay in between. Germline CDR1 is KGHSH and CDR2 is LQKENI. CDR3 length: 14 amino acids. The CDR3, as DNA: TGTGCCACCTCTAAAGGGTCAGGGTCAACTGAAGCTTTCTTT. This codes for CATSKGSGSTEAFF.

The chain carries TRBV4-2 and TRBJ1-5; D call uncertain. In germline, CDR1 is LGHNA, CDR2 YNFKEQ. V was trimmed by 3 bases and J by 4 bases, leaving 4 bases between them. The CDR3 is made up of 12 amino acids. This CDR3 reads CASSQTNQPQHF. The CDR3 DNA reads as TGTGCCAGCAGCCAGACGAATCAGCCCCAGCATTTT.

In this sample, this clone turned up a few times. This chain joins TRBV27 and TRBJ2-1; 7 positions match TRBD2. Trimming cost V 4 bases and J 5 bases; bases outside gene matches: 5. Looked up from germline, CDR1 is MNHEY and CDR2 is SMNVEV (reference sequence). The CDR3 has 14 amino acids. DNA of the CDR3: TGTGCCAGCAGTTGGGCTAGCGGTCACAATGAGCAGTTCTTC. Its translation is CASSWASGHNEQFF.

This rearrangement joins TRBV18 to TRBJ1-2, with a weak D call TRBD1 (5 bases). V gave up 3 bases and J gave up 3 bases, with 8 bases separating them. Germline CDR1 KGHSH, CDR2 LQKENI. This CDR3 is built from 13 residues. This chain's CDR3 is CASSPEGHYGYTF. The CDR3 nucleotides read TGTGCCAGCTCACCTGAGGGGCACTATGGCTACACCTTC.

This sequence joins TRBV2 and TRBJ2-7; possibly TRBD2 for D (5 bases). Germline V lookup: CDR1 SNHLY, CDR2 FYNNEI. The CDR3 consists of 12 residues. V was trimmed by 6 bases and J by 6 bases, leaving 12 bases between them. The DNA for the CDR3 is TGTGCCAGCAGGAGGTCAGAGGGCGAGCAGTACTTC. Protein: CASRRSEGEQYF.

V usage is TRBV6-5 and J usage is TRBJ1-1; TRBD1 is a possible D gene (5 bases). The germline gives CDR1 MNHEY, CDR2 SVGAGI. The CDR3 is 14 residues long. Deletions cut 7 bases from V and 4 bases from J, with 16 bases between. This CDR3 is CASTHLGGTTEAFF. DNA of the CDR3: TGTGCCAGCACTCACTTGGGGGGTACCACTGAAGCTTTCTTT.

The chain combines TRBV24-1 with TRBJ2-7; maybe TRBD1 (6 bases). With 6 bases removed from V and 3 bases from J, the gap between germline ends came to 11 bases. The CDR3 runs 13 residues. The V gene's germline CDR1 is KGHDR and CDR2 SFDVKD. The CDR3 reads CATSKQGFYEQYF. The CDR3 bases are TGTGCCACCAGTAAACAGGGCTTCTACGAGCAGTACTTC.

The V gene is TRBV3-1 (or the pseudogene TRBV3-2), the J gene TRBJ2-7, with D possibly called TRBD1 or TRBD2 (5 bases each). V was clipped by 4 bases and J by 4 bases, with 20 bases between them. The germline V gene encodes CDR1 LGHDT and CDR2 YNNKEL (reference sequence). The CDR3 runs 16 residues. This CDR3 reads CASSRPNGAPSYEQYF. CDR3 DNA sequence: TGTGCCAGCAGCCGACCGAACGGGGCACCCTCTTACGAGCAGTACTTC.

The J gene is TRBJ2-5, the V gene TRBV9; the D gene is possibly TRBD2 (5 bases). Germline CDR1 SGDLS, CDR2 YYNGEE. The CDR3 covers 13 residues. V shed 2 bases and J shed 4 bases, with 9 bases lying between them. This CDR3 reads CASSVDWSETQYF. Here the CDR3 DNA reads TGTGCCAGCAGCGTGGACTGGTCAGAGACCCAGTACTTC. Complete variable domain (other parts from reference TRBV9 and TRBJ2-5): DSGVTQTPKHLITATGQRVTLRCSPRSGDLSVYWYQQSLDQGLQFLIQYYNGEERAKGNILERFSAQQFPDLHSELNLSSLELGDSALYFCASSVDWSETQYFGPGTRLLVL.

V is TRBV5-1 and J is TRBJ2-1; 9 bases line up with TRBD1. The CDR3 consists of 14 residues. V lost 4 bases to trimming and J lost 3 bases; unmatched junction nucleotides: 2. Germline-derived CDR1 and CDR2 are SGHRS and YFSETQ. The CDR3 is CASSRDRDYNEQFF. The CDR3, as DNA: TGCGCCAGCAGCCGGGACAGGGACTACAATGAGCAGTTCTTC. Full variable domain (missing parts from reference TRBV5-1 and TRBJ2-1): KAGVTQTPRYLIKTRGQQVTLSCSPISGHRSVSWYQQTPGQGLQFLFEYFSETQRNKGNFPGRFSGRQFSNSRSEMNVSTLELGDSALYLCASSRDRDYNEQFFGPGTRLTVL.

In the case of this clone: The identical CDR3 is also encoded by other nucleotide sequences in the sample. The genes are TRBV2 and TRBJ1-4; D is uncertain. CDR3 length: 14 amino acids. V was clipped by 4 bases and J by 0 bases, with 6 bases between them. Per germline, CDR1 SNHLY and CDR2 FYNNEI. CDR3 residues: CASSVGSTNEKLFF. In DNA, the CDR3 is TGTGCCAGCAGTGTGGGATCAACTAATGAAAAACTGTTTTTT.